Following are 6 T cell receptor beta chains from one sample sequenced in a study of blood T cell repertoires in COVID-19. Libraries were prepared by immunoSEQ multiplex PCR; TCRdb keeps only in-frame clonotypes and omits some of them. Of 330,000 or so clones in the sample, 80% to 90% were seen once. Sequenced material: PBMCs or T cells enriched from blood (not recorded which). Receptor source: a man aged 35 to 55 in a cohort exposed to, infected with or recovered from COVID-19 (not recorded which).

This sequence joins TRBV5-1 and TRBJ1-1; a weak D match, TRBD1 (5 bases). Trimming took off 2 bases at V and 3 bases at J, with 11 bases between the two ends. The germline CDR1 and CDR2 sequences are SGHRS and YFSETQ. The CDR3 is made up of 14 amino acids. This CDR3 reads CASSFAGKDTEAFF. In DNA, the CDR3 is TGCGCCAGCAGCTTTGCAGGGAAGGACACTGAAGCTTTCTTT.

CDR3 DNA: TGTGCCAGCAGCCCGGACCCGGGACAGTTAGGGGATGGCTACACCTTC. Its protein product is CASSPDPGQLGDGYTF. The gene calls are TRBV5-4 and TRBJ1-2, with 7 bases lining up with TRBD1. The CDR3 is 16 residues long. Germline-derived CDR1 and CDR2 are SGHNT and YYREEE (reference sequence). V trimming: 4 bases; J trimming: 6 bases; junction bases outside the gene matches: 15.

V is TRBV21-1 and J is TRBJ1-1; TRBD1, the table's D call, was not compared with the DNA. TRBV21-1 is a listed pseudogene. The CDR3 spans 17 residues. The CDR3 DNA follows: TGTGCCAGCAGCAAAGGCTCACGACAGGGGATGAACACTGAAGCTTTCTTT. Translated, it gives CASSKGSRQGMNTEAFF.

J is TRBJ1-2 and V is TRBV5-4, with TRBD1 identical over 7 bases. With 4 bases clipped from V and 4 bases from J, the junction kept 4 bases outside the gene matches. Germline CDR1 is SGHNT and CDR2 is YYREEE (reference sequence). The CDR3 has 13 residues. CDR3 amino acids: CASSLQGIYGYTF. DNA of the CDR3: TGTGCCAGCAGCCTACAGGGGATCTATGGCTACACCTTC.

The rearrangement uses TRBV27 and TRBJ2-7, with 7 bases that match TRBD1. Germline V gene lookup returns CDR1 MNHEY and CDR2 SMNVEV (reference sequence). The CDR3 sequence is 17 residues long. V lost 5 bases and J lost 0; bases outside the gene matches: 13. The CDR3 region has the DNA TGTGCCAGCAGTAAAGTTCCCCCAACAGGGGTCTCCTACGAGCAGTACTTC. Amino acid sequence: CASSKVPPTGVSYEQYF.

J is TRBJ1-2 and V is TRBV2, with 9 bases identical to TRBD1. Germline CDR1 SNHLY, CDR2 FYNNEI. V shed 7 bases, J shed 0 bases, and the junction held 12 bases outside the gene matches. This CDR3 is 17 amino acids long. The DNA of the CDR3 is TGTGCCAGCATACCCGGGACAGGGTCTCTCCCTAACTATGGCTACACCTTC. It is translated as CASIPGTGSLPNYGYTF.